Listed below are T cell receptor beta chains from one sample, sequenced in a study of OX40 agonist ivuxolimab in advanced cancers. Profiled with immunoSEQ multiplex PCR; TCRdb holds only in-frame clones, not every one. The sample shows roughly 100,000 clones, about 85% of them seen only once. This sample comprised CD4+ or CD8+ T cells sorted from blood, obtained in a trial of the OX40 agonist ivuxolimab. These receptors all come from an adult with an advanced solid tumor such as melanoma, head and neck, liver or kidney cancer. The CDR3 runs from the conserved cysteine through the conserved F or W. A D gene is named only where the DNA matches it firmly. Some rows mark clone size as missing; the rest say once, few, many or name a class of expanded clone.

CDR3 DNA: TGTGCCAGCGGTACGAGGGGGCAGGGAAGAAACACTGAAGCTTTCTTT
CDR3 protein: CASGTRGQGRNTEAFF
J gene: TRBJ1-1
V gene: TRBV27
CDR3 length: 16
D gene: TRBD1
clone size: NA

CDR3 DNA: TGCGCCAGCAGCCACGCAGCGGGCCCGAGGGACGAGCAGTACTTC
CDR3 protein: CASSHAAGPRDEQYF
J gene: TRBJ2-7
V gene: TRBV4-1
CDR3 length: 15
D gene: NA
clone size: NA

CDR3 DNA: TGCGCCAGCAGCTTGAACAGTAACACTGAAGCTTTCTTT
CDR3 protein: CASSLNSNTEAFF
J gene: TRBJ1-1
V gene: TRBV5-1
CDR3 length: 13
D gene: NA
clone size: NA

CDR3 DNA: TGTGCCAGTAGTACCGTGACAGCTAGAAACATTCAGTACTTC
CDR3 protein: CASSTVTARNIQYF
J gene: TRBJ2-4
V gene: TRBV19
CDR3 length: 14
D gene: NA
clone size: NA

CDR3 DNA: TGCGCCAGCAGCCCGATAACGGGCACAGATACGCAGTATTTT
CDR3 protein: CASSPITGTDTQYF
J gene: TRBJ2-3
V gene: TRBV5-1
CDR3 length: 14
D gene: NA
clone size: NA

CDR3 DNA: TGTGCCAGCAGCCCAGCTACAGGGCCAAACACCGGGGAGCTGTTTTTT
CDR3 protein: CASSPATGPNTGELFF
J gene: TRBJ2-2
V gene: TRBV28
CDR3 length: 16
D gene: NA
clone size: NA

CDR3 DNA: TGCGCCAGCAGCGATGGGACGGCGGGGGACTATGGCTACACCTTC
CDR3 protein: CASSDGTAGDYGYTF
J gene: TRBJ1-2
V gene: TRBV5-1
CDR3 length: 15
D gene: NA
clone size: NA

CDR3 DNA: TGTGCCAGCAGCAACAGACAGAACACCGGGGAGCTGTTTTTT
CDR3 protein: CASSNRQNTGELFF
J gene: TRBJ2-2
V gene: TRBV5-4
CDR3 length: 14
D gene: NA
clone size: NA

CDR3 DNA: TGTGCCAGCAGTGAATTGCGCTCAATCCAAGAGACCCAGTACTTC
CDR3 protein: CASSELRSIQETQYF
J gene: TRBJ2-5
V gene: TRBV6-1
CDR3 length: 15
D gene: NA
clone size: NA

CDR3 DNA: TGTGCCAGCAGGGCCCACCGCGGACCCTCCAATCAGCCCCAGCATTTT
CDR3 protein: CASRAHRGPSNQPQHF
J gene: TRBJ1-5
V gene: TRBV2
CDR3 length: 16
D gene: NA
clone size: NA

CDR3 DNA: TGTGCCAGCTCCCGGGGGGGCGAATACGAGCAGTACTTC
CDR3 protein: CASSRGGEYEQYF
J gene: TRBJ2-7
V gene: TRBV7-2
CDR3 length: 13
D gene: TRBD2
clone size: NA

CDR3 DNA: TGTGCCAGCAGCCAAGAAGGCTCGGGGAACCCAGATACGCAGTATTTT
CDR3 protein: CASSQEGSGNPDTQYF
J gene: TRBJ2-3
V gene: TRBV4-2
CDR3 length: 16
D gene: NA
clone size: NA

CDR3 DNA: TGCGCCAGCAGCGAAGGAACTAGCGGACCTTGGAATGAGCAGTTCTTC
CDR3 protein: CASSEGTSGPWNEQFF
J gene: TRBJ2-1
V gene: TRBV5-1
CDR3 length: 16
D gene: TRBD2
clone size: NA

CDR3 DNA: TGTGCCATCAGTACCGAGACTAACACAGATACGCAGTATTTT
CDR3 protein: CAISTETNTDTQYF
J gene: TRBJ2-3
V gene: TRBV10-3
CDR3 length: 14
D gene: NA
clone size: NA

CDR3 DNA: TGTGCCTGGAGTGTAGCTTTGACAGAGCAGTACTTC
CDR3 protein: CAWSVALTEQYF
J gene: TRBJ2-7
V gene: TRBV30
CDR3 length: 12
D gene: NA
clone size: NA

CDR3 DNA: TGTGCCAGCAGCTATAGGACCGCCTGGAAGCAGTACTTC
CDR3 protein: CASSYRTAWKQYF
J gene: TRBJ2-7
V gene: TRBV5-6
CDR3 length: 13
D gene: NA
clone size: NA

CDR3 DNA: TGCGCCAGCAGCCAAGATCTGCGGGAGATAAATGAGCAGTTCTTC
CDR3 protein: CASSQDLREINEQFF
J gene: TRBJ2-1
V gene: TRBV4-3
CDR3 length: 15
D gene: TRBD2
clone size: few

CDR3 DNA: TGTGCCAGCAGCTTATATCGGCTACACAATGAGCAGTTCTTC
CDR3 protein: CASSLYRLHNEQFF
J gene: TRBJ2-1
V gene: TRBV7-3
CDR3 length: 14
D gene: NA
clone size: NA

CDR3 DNA: TGTGCCAGCAGCCCAAATGGACAGGGAGTCTATGAGCAGTTCTTC
CDR3 protein: CASSPNGQGVYEQFF
J gene: TRBJ2-1
V gene: TRBV11-3
CDR3 length: 15
D gene: TRBD1
clone size: NA

CDR3 DNA: TGTGCCACCAGCAGAGGCGGGGGCGCCAAAAACATTCAGTACTTC
CDR3 protein: CATSRGGGAKNIQYF
J gene: TRBJ2-4
V gene: TRBV15
CDR3 length: 15
D gene: NA
clone size: NA

CDR3 DNA: TGTGCCAGCAGCGTAGCTACCACCGGGGAGCTGTTTTTT
CDR3 protein: CASSVATTGELFF
J gene: TRBJ2-2
V gene: TRBV9
CDR3 length: 13
D gene: NA
clone size: NA

CDR3 DNA: TGTGCCAGCAGTTACTCGGCAGGGCATGGCTACACCTTC
CDR3 protein: CASSYSAGHGYTF
J gene: TRBJ1-2
V gene: TRBV6-5
CDR3 length: 13
D gene: NA
clone size: NA

CDR3 DNA: TGTGCCTGGAGTGTAACTAGCGGGGCCGGGGAGCTGTTTTTT
CDR3 protein: CAWSVTSGAGELFF
J gene: TRBJ2-2
V gene: TRBV30
CDR3 length: 14
D gene: TRBD2
clone size: NA

CDR3 DNA: TGTGCCAGCAGCTTAGAAGTTGGCAGTCAAGAGACCCAGTACTTC
CDR3 protein: CASSLEVGSQETQYF
J gene: TRBJ2-5
V gene: TRBV7-2
CDR3 length: 15
D gene: NA
clone size: once

CDR3 DNA: TGTGCCATCAGTGATAGCGGGACGGCCTCCTACGAGCAGTACTTC
CDR3 protein: CAISDSGTASYEQYF
J gene: TRBJ2-7
V gene: TRBV10-3
CDR3 length: 15
D gene: TRBD2
clone size: NA

CDR3 DNA: TGTGCCAGCAGCGCACGACAGGGCCTCGAAGGGGCCCAGTACTTC
CDR3 protein: CASSARQGLEGAQYF
J gene: TRBJ2-5
V gene: TRBV7-9
CDR3 length: 15
D gene: TRBD1
clone size: NA

CDR3 DNA: TGCAGTGCTAGTAGTCACACTGAAGCTTTCTTT
CDR3 protein: CSASSHTEAFF
J gene: TRBJ1-1
V gene: TRBV20-1
CDR3 length: 11
D gene: NA
clone size: few

CDR3 DNA: TGCGCCAGCAGCTTCAGCGGGAGGGCCGACAATGAGCAGTTCTTC
CDR3 protein: CASSFSGRADNEQFF
J gene: TRBJ2-1
V gene: TRBV5-1
CDR3 length: 15
D gene: TRBD2
clone size: NA

CDR3 DNA: TGTGCCGCATCCCCCCCAGGTTGGGGGGACACTGAAGCTTTCTTT
CDR3 protein: CAASPPGWGDTEAFF
J gene: TRBJ1-1
V gene: TRBV6-6
CDR3 length: 15
D gene: NA
clone size: NA

CDR3 DNA: TGCGCCAGCAGCCAAGTTGGGTCCCTGGACGATGAGCAGTTCTTC
CDR3 protein: CASSQVGSLDDEQFF
J gene: TRBJ2-1
V gene: TRBV4-1
CDR3 length: 15
D gene: NA
clone size: NA

CDR3 DNA: TGTGCCACACTAAACAATATTCCCGACGGGAGAAGCACAGATACGCAGTATTTT
CDR3 protein: CATLNNIPDGRSTDTQYF
J gene: TRBJ2-3
V gene: TRBV10-3
CDR3 length: 18
D gene: NA
clone size: NA

CDR3 DNA: TGTGCCAGTAGGGAAGGGGGGCCAACGGATTCACCCCTCCACTTT
CDR3 protein: CASREGGPTDSPLHF
J gene: TRBJ1-6
V gene: TRBV19
CDR3 length: 15
D gene: NA
clone size: NA

CDR3 DNA: TGTGCCAGTAGTAACAGCGGCACAGATACGCAGTATTTT
CDR3 protein: CASSNSGTDTQYF
J gene: TRBJ2-3
V gene: TRBV19
CDR3 length: 13
D gene: NA
clone size: NA

CDR3 DNA: TGTGCCAGCAGCTTAGTGCTCGTCGGGGGAAACAATGAGCAGTTCTTC
CDR3 protein: CASSLVLVGGNNEQFF
J gene: TRBJ2-1
V gene: TRBV7-8
CDR3 length: 16
D gene: NA
clone size: NA

CDR3 DNA: TGTGCCAGCAGCTTATCCCCCGGCAATAACTATGGCTACACCTTC
CDR3 protein: CASSLSPGNNYGYTF
J gene: TRBJ1-2
V gene: TRBV7-2
CDR3 length: 15
D gene: NA
clone size: NA

CDR3 DNA: TGTGCCAGCAGCTTAAATGGCGGAGATACGCAGTATTTT
CDR3 protein: CASSLNGGDTQYF
J gene: TRBJ2-3
V gene: TRBV7-3
CDR3 length: 13
D gene: NA
clone size: few

CDR3 DNA: TGTGCCATCAGTGAGTTTATGGCTAGCGGGCAGGAAACACTAGCCAAAAACATTCAGTACTTC
CDR3 protein: CAISEFMASGQETLAKNIQYF
J gene: TRBJ2-4
V gene: TRBV10-3
CDR3 length: 21
D gene: TRBD2
clone size: NA

CDR3 DNA: TGTGCCAGCAGCCCGGCCAGGGGGCGTGGGGCCAACGTCCTGACTTTC
CDR3 protein: CASSPARGRGANVLTF
J gene: TRBJ2-6
V gene: TRBV7-9
CDR3 length: 16
D gene: TRBD1
clone size: NA

CDR3 DNA: TGTGCCAGCACCCAAGCGGGAGTCACCGGGGAGCTGTTTTTT
CDR3 protein: CASTQAGVTGELFF
J gene: TRBJ2-2
V gene: TRBV27
CDR3 length: 14
D gene: TRBD2
clone size: NA

CDR3 DNA: TGTGCCAGCGCCCCCAACCCGAACACTGAAGCTTTCTTT
CDR3 protein: CASAPNPNTEAFF
J gene: TRBJ1-1
V gene: TRBV28
CDR3 length: 13
D gene: NA
clone size: NA

CDR3 DNA: TGTGCCACCGAGACTAGACAGGGTGGAAGCAATCAGCCCCAGCATTTT
CDR3 protein: CATETRQGGSNQPQHF
J gene: TRBJ1-5
V gene: TRBV6-6
CDR3 length: 16
D gene: TRBD1
clone size: once

CDR3 DNA: TGTGCCAGCAGCTCCGTTCGGAACACTGAAGCTTTCTTT
CDR3 protein: CASSSVRNTEAFF
J gene: TRBJ1-1
V gene: TRBV5-4
CDR3 length: 13
D gene: NA
clone size: NA

CDR3 DNA: TGTGCCAGCAGCTTTGGCGGGAGGGCCCGGGATGAGCAGTTCTTC
CDR3 protein: CASSFGGRARDEQFF
J gene: TRBJ2-1
V gene: TRBV5-6
CDR3 length: 15
D gene: TRBD2
clone size: NA

CDR3 DNA: TGCGCCAGTGCTGACCGGGACAGGGGGCGGTGCTCCTACAATGAGCAGTTCTTC
CDR3 protein: CASADRDRGRCSYNEQFF
J gene: TRBJ2-1
V gene: TRBV10-1
CDR3 length: 18
D gene: TRBD1
clone size: NA

CDR3 DNA: TGTGCCAGCAGCCAAGGGACTCCCAATCAGCCCCAGCATTTT
CDR3 protein: CASSQGTPNQPQHF
J gene: TRBJ1-5
V gene: TRBV4-2
CDR3 length: 14
D gene: NA
clone size: NA

CDR3 DNA: TGTGCCAGCAGCCCGACAGGCGGGGGCCAAAACATTCAGTACTTC
CDR3 protein: CASSPTGGGQNIQYF
J gene: TRBJ2-4
V gene: TRBV7-2
CDR3 length: 15
D gene: NA
clone size: few

CDR3 DNA: TGCGCCAGCTACTCTATTAGAAAGGGCTACACCTTC
CDR3 protein: CASYSIRKGYTF
J gene: TRBJ1-2
V gene: TRBV4-1
CDR3 length: 12
D gene: NA
clone size: NA

CDR3 DNA: TGTGCCAGCAGCGCGCGGACAGGGGGCGCAGATACGCAGTATTTT
CDR3 protein: CASSARTGGADTQYF
J gene: TRBJ2-3
V gene: TRBV14
CDR3 length: 15
D gene: TRBD1
clone size: NA

CDR3 DNA: TGTGCCAGCAGTTTTCTCCTCCTCATGTCAAGGGGGCCCCCCTATTCTAACTATGGCTACACCTTC
CDR3 protein: CASSFLLLMSRGPPYSNYGYTF
J gene: TRBJ1-2
V gene: TRBV28
CDR3 length: 22
D gene: TRBD1
clone size: NA

CDR3 DNA: TGCGCCAGCAGCCAAGGTTTACGAGAGACCCAGTACTTC
CDR3 protein: CASSQGLRETQYF
J gene: TRBJ2-5
V gene: TRBV4-1
CDR3 length: 13
D gene: NA
clone size: NA

CDR3 DNA: TGTGCCAGCAGAGAAACGGGGGAGGCCGATAGAGAGCAGTACTTC
CDR3 protein: CASRETGEADREQYF
J gene: TRBJ2-7
V gene: TRBV7-8
CDR3 length: 15
D gene: NA
clone size: once

CDR3 DNA: TGTGCCAGCTCCAGCCTATTAGGCTACAATGAGCAGTTCTTC
CDR3 protein: CASSSLLGYNEQFF
J gene: TRBJ2-1
V gene: TRBV18
CDR3 length: 14
D gene: NA
clone size: once

CDR3 DNA: TGTGCCACCAGCACCAGCCATCAGGGTCCATACAATGAGCAGTTCTTC
CDR3 protein: CATSTSHQGPYNEQFF
J gene: TRBJ2-1
V gene: TRBV15
CDR3 length: 16
D gene: NA
clone size: NA

CDR3 DNA: TGTGCCAGCAGCCAGGTCCTCCGGGAGGGCCGGTACGAGCAGTACTTC
CDR3 protein: CASSQVLREGRYEQYF
J gene: TRBJ2-7
V gene: TRBV14
CDR3 length: 16
D gene: TRBD2
clone size: NA

CDR3 DNA: TGTGCCAGCAGTCCCCAGGTGGCGTGGGATTACGAGCAGTACTTC
CDR3 protein: CASSPQVAWDYEQYF
J gene: TRBJ2-7
V gene: TRBV27
CDR3 length: 15
D gene: NA
clone size: NA

CDR3 DNA: TGTGCCTGGAGCGCCCCGGGACCCCTCCACTTT
CDR3 protein: CAWSAPGPLHF
J gene: TRBJ1-6
V gene: TRBV30
CDR3 length: 11
D gene: NA
clone size: NA

CDR3 DNA: TGCGCCAGCAGGGGGACTAGCGGGAGCAATGAGCAGTTCTTC
CDR3 protein: CASRGTSGSNEQFF
J gene: TRBJ2-1
V gene: TRBV5-1
CDR3 length: 14
D gene: TRBD2
clone size: NA

CDR3 DNA: TGTGCCAGCAGCCCCCATTCCAGGGGGCTATTGACTGGTGAGCAGTTCTTC
CDR3 protein: CASSPHSRGLLTGEQFF
J gene: TRBJ2-1
V gene: TRBV7-3
CDR3 length: 17
D gene: TRBD1
clone size: NA

CDR3 DNA: TGTGCCAGCGCAGACACGGAGGAGACCCAGTACTTC
CDR3 protein: CASADTEETQYF
J gene: TRBJ2-5
V gene: TRBV18
CDR3 length: 12
D gene: NA
clone size: NA